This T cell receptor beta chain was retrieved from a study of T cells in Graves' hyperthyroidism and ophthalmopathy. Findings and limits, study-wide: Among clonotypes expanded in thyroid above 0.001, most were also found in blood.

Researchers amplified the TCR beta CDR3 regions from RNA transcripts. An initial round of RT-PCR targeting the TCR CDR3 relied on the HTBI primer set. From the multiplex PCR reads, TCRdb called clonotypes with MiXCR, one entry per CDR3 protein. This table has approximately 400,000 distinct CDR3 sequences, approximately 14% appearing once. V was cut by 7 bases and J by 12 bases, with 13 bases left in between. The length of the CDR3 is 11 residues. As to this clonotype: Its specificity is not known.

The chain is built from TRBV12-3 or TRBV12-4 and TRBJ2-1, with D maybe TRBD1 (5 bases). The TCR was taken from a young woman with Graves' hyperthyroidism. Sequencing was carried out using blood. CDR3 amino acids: CASMGPSVQFF. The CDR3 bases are TGTGCCAGCATGGGGCCCTCCGTGCAGTTCTTC.